The 31 T cell receptor beta chains below come from one sample, sequenced in a study of CD8 T cells in Susac syndrome. When the RNA was reverse transcribed, random hexamers were used with an input of roughly 0.45 to 1 ug. TCRdb ran MiXCR on the immunoSEQ multiplex PCR reads and lists one entry per CDR3 protein. The table shows fewer than 200,000 distinct CDR3 sequences, with roughly 96% occurring only once. The specimen sequenced was CD8+ T cells from PBMCs. The receptors come from a human donor with multiple sclerosis.

This rearrangement joins TRBV27 to TRBJ1-1; no clear D. CDR1 is MNHEY and CDR2 is SMNVEV in the germline V gene (reference sequence). V lost 2 bases and J lost 2, with 9 bases in between. CDR3 length: 14 residues. The CDR3 coding sequence is TGTGCCAGCAGTTTAAAATACGTCAACACTGAAGCTTTCTTT. Translated: CASSLKYVNTEAFF.

This clonotype was recorded only once. The rearrangement uses TRBV20-1 and TRBJ2-7; 9 bases agree with TRBD1. Trimming took 2 bases from V and 3 from J; bases not matched to a gene: 5. Per germline, CDR1 DFQATT and CDR2 SNEGSKA (reference sequence). The CDR3 contains 14 residues. The chain's CDR3 is CSARRGTGFYEQYF. CDR3 nucleotide sequence: TGCAGTGCTAGAAGGGGGACAGGGTTCTACGAGCAGTACTTC.

The V call is TRBV5-1, the J call TRBJ2-5; 8 bases are a match to TRBD1. The CDR3 contains 17 residues. J lost 5 bases, V lost 0 bases, and 12 bases had no gene match. Germline V gene sequence: CDR1 SGHRS, CDR2 YFSETQ. CDR3 DNA sequence: TGCGCCAGCAGCTTGGAGTTGGTGACAGGGGTAGTGGAGACCCAGTACTTC. The encoded protein is CASSLELVTGVVETQYF.

This chain uses TRBV27 with TRBJ1-6, with D possibly being TRBD1 (6 bases). V lost 0 bases, J lost 1 base, and 13 bases lay in between. The CDR3 is made up of 18 amino acids. The germline gives CDR1 MNHEY, CDR2 SMNVEV (reference sequence). CDR3 sequence: CASSLSPQGSSYNSPLHF. The CDR3 DNA reads as TGTGCCAGCAGTTTATCCCCACAGGGCTCTTCCTATAATTCACCCCTCCACTTT.

This clonotype appeared a single time. The rearrangement joins TRBV19 to TRBJ1-4; no firm D call. In germline, CDR1 is LNHDA, CDR2 SQIVND (reference sequence). Trimming removed 3 bases at V and 0 bases at J, with 8 bases between. The CDR3 loop spans 15 amino acids. DNA of the CDR3: TGTGCCAGTAGTATCCGGCCGACAACTAATGAAAAACTGTTTTTT. It specifies CASSIRPTTNEKLFF.

V and J are TRBV7-9 and TRBJ1-2; D gene uncertain. Deletions cut 5 bases from V and 4 bases from J, with 14 bases between. CDR1 and CDR2 from the germline V gene are SEHNR and FQNEAQ (reference sequence). The CDR3 totals 14 residues. The CDR3 DNA is TGTGCCAGCAGCGGGCAACATTTCTTCTATGGCTACACCTTC. Translating gives CASSGQHFFYGYTF.

The chain employs TRBV3-1 and TRBJ2-1; D not certain. There are 15 residues in the CDR3. CDR1 and CDR2 (germline): LGHDT, YNNKEL (reference sequence). V gave up 0 bases and J gave up 4 bases, with 10 bases separating them. As DNA, the CDR3 is TGTGCCAGCAGCCAAGATCGAGACGTATACAATGAGCAGTTCTTC. Translating gives CASSQDRDVYNEQFF.

The chain has TRBV4-1 and TRBJ2-7; no clear D gene. The CDR3 is 14 amino acids. Germline CDR1 reads MGHRA; CDR2 reads YSYEKL. Trimming stripped 0 bases from V and 2 bases from J, with 8 bases between. The CDR3 is CASSQDQPAYEQYF. CDR3 bases: TGCGCCAGCAGCCAAGATCAGCCAGCCTACGAGCAGTACTTC.

The chain has TRBV7-9 and TRBJ2-1; TRBD2 aligns across 7 bases. CDR3 length equals 15 residues. Per the germline V gene, CDR1 is SEHNR and CDR2 is FQNEAQ (reference sequence). Trimming removed 5 bases from V and 3 bases from J; junction bases left unmatched: 7. CDR3 sequence: CASSPHGTNYNEQFF. For the CDR3, the DNA is TGTGCCAGCAGCCCCCACGGGACTAACTACAATGAGCAGTTCTTC.

CDR3 in amino acids: CGVPGGGPSYNEQFF. In DNA form, the CDR3 reads TGCGGGGTTCCGGGCGGGGGGCCTTCCTACAATGAGCAGTTCTTC. This chain joins TRBV20-1 and TRBJ2-1, with 8 bases identical to TRBD2. The germline V gene has CDR1 DFQATT and CDR2 SNEGSKA (reference sequence). The CDR3 extends over 15 amino acids.

This clonotype was seen ten or more times. The chain combines TRBV5-6 with TRBJ2-5; D is unclear. V lost 3 bases, J lost 2 bases, and 2 bases lay in between. CDR1 and CDR2 from the germline V gene are SGHDT and YYEEEE. This CDR3 has 11 amino acids. The CDR3 reads CASSSQETQYF. For the CDR3, the DNA is TGTGCCAGCAGCTCTCAAGAGACCCAGTACTTC. The whole variable domain, remainder taken from reference TRBV5-6 and TRBJ2-5, is DAGVTQSPTHLIKTRGQQVTLRCSPKSGHDTVSWYQQALGQGPQFIFQYYEEEERQRGNFPDRFSGHQFPNYSSELNVNALLLGDSALYLCASSSQETQYFGPGTRLLVL.

This sequence joins TRBV6-5 and TRBJ2-7; TRBD1 matches 8 bases. The length of the CDR3 is 14 residues. Germline CDR1 and CDR2: MNHEY and SVGAGI. V shed 6 bases and J 4 bases; nucleotides not matched to a gene: 8. This CDR3 is CASSNRQGRYEQYF. The DNA for the CDR3 is TGTGCCAGCAGCAATCGACAGGGGCGATACGAGCAGTACTTC.

The CDR3 protein is CASHGSRADYGYTF. In DNA, the CDR3 is TGTGCCAGCCATGGTAGCAGGGCGGACTATGGCTACACCTTC. The chain employs TRBV7-6 and TRBJ1-2; D might be TRBD1 (5 bases). Germline-derived CDR1 and CDR2 are SGHVS and FNYEAQ. The V gene lost 8 bases and the J gene lost 3 bases, with 16 bases spanning the gap. The CDR3 totals 14 residues.

V is TRBV19 and J is TRBJ1-1; D is unresolved. The CDR3 has 12 amino acids. Germline CDR1 LNHDA, CDR2 SQIVND (reference sequence). With 7 bases removed from V and 7 bases from J, the gap between germline ends came to 13 bases. CDR3 region: CASNGDDGEAFF. In DNA, the CDR3 is TGTGCCAGTAATGGGGATGACGGTGAAGCTTTCTTT.

The chain couples TRBV6-5 to TRBJ2-3; 9 bases map to TRBD2. The length of the CDR3 is 15 residues. With 5 bases clipped from V and 2 bases from J, the junction kept 5 bases outside the gene matches. The germline CDR1 and CDR2 sequences are MNHEY and SVGAGI. The CDR3 nucleotides read TGTGCCAGCAGTGGGCTAGCGGGGTTCACAGATACGCAGTATTTT. It is translated as CASSGLAGFTDTQYF.

V and J are TRBV9 and TRBJ1-2; D may be TRBD1 (5 bases). Germline V CDR1 and CDR2: SGDLS, YYNGEE. The V end was cut by 3 bases, the J end by 6 bases, with 9 bases between. CDR3 size: 12 residues. The CDR3 region is CASSESRDGYTF. In nucleotides, the CDR3 is TGTGCCAGCAGCGAGTCCAGGGATGGCTACACCTTC.

The rearrangement joins TRBV4-1 to TRBJ2-7; TRBD2 might be the D (6 bases). The germline CDR1 and CDR2 sequences are MGHRA and YSYEKL. This CDR3 is 15 amino acids long. V shed 1 base and J shed 2 bases, with 12 bases lying between them. The CDR3 sequence is CASSQVGEVTYEQYF. In DNA, the CDR3 is TGCGCCAGCAGCCAAGTGGGGGAGGTTACCTACGAGCAGTACTTC.

The gene calls are TRBV19 and TRBJ2-7; tentatively, D is TRBD1 (6 bases). Germline V lookup: CDR1 LNHDA, CDR2 SQIVND (reference sequence). The V end was cut by 5 bases, the J end by 2 bases, with 16 bases between. This CDR3 is 15 amino acids long. The CDR3 loop reads CASSASGTPPYEQYF. The CDR3 bases are TGTGCCAGTAGTGCCTCCGGGACACCGCCCTACGAGCAGTACTTC.

V gene TRBV14 combines with J gene TRBJ1-1; 9 bases map to TRBD1. Germline values: CDR1 SGHDN, CDR2 FVKESK. The V gene end was trimmed by 2 bases and the J gene end by 4 bases; junction bases not matched to a gene: 5. The length of the CDR3 is 15 residues. The CDR3 bases are TGTGCCAGCAGCCAATTTTTGACAGGGGGCACTGAAGCTTTCTTT. Its translation is CASSQFLTGGTEAFF.

CDR3: CSARDLAGVGGELFF. CDR3 sequence (DNA): TGCAGTGCTAGAGATCTAGCGGGGGTTGGCGGGGAGCTGTTTTTT. This chain joins TRBV20-1 and TRBJ2-2; 10 nucleotides line up with TRBD2. From germline, CDR1 is DFQATT and CDR2 SNEGSKA (reference sequence). The trim removed 0 bases at V and 7 bases at J, leaving 5 bases unmatched. The CDR3 runs 15 residues.

The chain recombines TRBV7-9 with TRBJ1-2; D possibly corresponds to TRBD1 (5 bases). V gave up 5 bases and J gave up 4 bases, with 17 bases separating them. The CDR3 is 15 residues long. Germline CDR1 and CDR2: SEHNR and FQNEAQ (reference sequence). The CDR3 spells CASSGPTGTPYGYTF. As DNA, the CDR3 is TGTGCCAGCAGCGGACCGACCGGGACCCCCTATGGCTACACCTTC.

The count of this clonotype is one. The genes are TRBV5-4 and TRBJ2-3; 10 bases line up with TRBD2. Germline V gene data show CDR1 as SGHNT and CDR2 as YYREEE (reference sequence). The junction had 7 bases not matched to a gene; V was cut back by 4 bases and J by 5 bases. CDR3 length: 15 amino acids. CDR3 coding DNA: TGTGCCAGCAGCCGTTATGGGACTAGCGTAGATACGCAGTATTTT. This codes for CASSRYGTSVDTQYF.

V gene TRBV5-6 combines with J gene TRBJ2-3; D gene uncertain. The V gene lost 5 bases and the J gene lost 2 bases, with 6 bases spanning the gap. Germline CDR1 reads SGHDT; CDR2 reads YYEEEE. The CDR3 loop spans 12 amino acids. The CDR3 is CASRAYTDTQYF. The CDR3 nucleotides read TGTGCCAGCAGGGCTTACACAGATACGCAGTATTTT.

The chain employs TRBV7-8 and TRBJ2-3; D not resolved. Between the trimmed V and J ends, which lost 5 bases and 4 bases, there was a span of 13 bases. This CDR3 comprises 14 residues. Germline assignment: CDR1 SGHVS and CDR2 FQNEAQ. The CDR3 coding sequence is TGTGCCAGCAGCCCCGGCGGCGCCCCAGATACGCAGTATTTT. Its protein product is CASSPGGAPDTQYF.

This chain links TRBV25-1 with TRBJ2-1; 7 bases are a match to TRBD2. The CDR3 runs to 14 residues. V was clipped by 3 bases and J by 8 bases; unmatched bases: 7. Germline V gene data show CDR1 as MGHDK and CDR2 as SYGVNS. The CDR3 nucleotides are TGTGCCAGCAGTGACAGCGGGATTGCCGATGAGCAGTTCTTC. It translates to CASSDSGIADEQFF. The whole variable domain, remainder taken from reference TRBV25-1 and TRBJ2-1, is EADIYQTPRYLVIGTGKKITLECSQTMGHDKMYWYQQDPGMELHLIHYSYGVNSTEKGDLSSESTVSRIRTEHFPLTLESARPSHTSQYLCASSDSGIADEQFFGPGTRLTVL.

V usage is TRBV3-1 and J usage is TRBJ2-1, with TRBD1 as a possible D gene (6 bases). Germline lookup yields CDR1 LGHDT and CDR2 YNNKEL (reference sequence). CDR3 length: 14 amino acids. Trimming removed 4 bases at V and 8 bases at J, with 15 bases between. The CDR3 DNA reads as TGTGCCAGCAGCCCTACCTCCAGGGGTCATGAGCAGTTCTTC. It translates to CASSPTSRGHEQFF.

The chain is built from TRBV6-5 and TRBJ2-3, with TRBD2 matching 9 bases. Germline lookup yields CDR1 MNHEY and CDR2 SVGAGI. The trim removed 5 bases at V and 6 bases at J, leaving 9 bases unmatched. CDR3 length: 15 amino acids. The CDR3 is CASSHSGGPADTQYF. CDR3 in DNA: TGTGCCAGCAGTCATAGCGGGGGCCCCGCGGATACGCAGTATTTT.

The genes are TRBV27 and TRBJ2-7, with 7 bases aligning to TRBD2. The CDR3 runs 16 residues. J lost 0 bases, V lost 5 bases, and 10 bases had no gene match. Germline CDR1 and CDR2: MNHEY and SMNVEV (reference sequence). The CDR3 DNA reads as TGTGCCAGCAGTCCTACACGGGAGGAAAGCTCCTACGAGCAGTACTTC. This encodes CASSPTREESSYEQYF.

V usage is TRBV9 and J usage is TRBJ2-3; D is uncertain. The CDR3 sequence is 13 residues long. Germline lookup yields CDR1 SGDLS and CDR2 YYNGEE. Trimming pared 8 bases from V and 2 bases from J, leaving 12 bases between. For the CDR3, the DNA is TGTGCCAGTGGCCCAGCCGTCACAGATACGCAGTATTTT. As protein: CASGPAVTDTQYF.

The chain recombines TRBV20-1 with TRBJ2-7; D is unclear. This CDR3 region has 14 residues. The germline V and J ends were trimmed by 3 bases and 4 bases, with 16 bases remaining between them. Germline assignment: CDR1 DFQATT and CDR2 SNEGSKA (reference sequence). The CDR3 loop reads CSASWGVSRYEQYF. CDR3 in DNA: TGCAGTGCTAGTTGGGGTGTCTCGCGGTACGAGCAGTACTTC.

The chain combines TRBV6-5 with TRBJ1-3, with D unclear. The germline V gene encodes CDR1 MNHEY and CDR2 SVGAGI. CDR3 length: 15 amino acids. Trimming pared 2 bases from V and 8 bases from J, leaving 16 bases between. The CDR3 reads CASSYTGVPKDTIYF. DNA of the CDR3: TGTGCCAGCAGTTACACCGGGGTTCCTAAGGACACCATATATTTT.